These T cell receptor beta chains were read from a single sample in a study of Graves' ophthalmopathy and Graves' hyperthyroidism. TCRdb processed the multiplex PCR reads anew with MiXCR; each CDR3 protein has one entry. The data contain 650,000 to 900,000 distinct CDR3 sequences, roughly two fifths of them singletons. Material: peripheral blood. The receptors derive from an adult man with Graves' ophthalmopathy. Both conserved end residues are part of each CDR3. A D gene is named only where the DNA matches it firmly. The size entry is marked missing in some rows and otherwise reads once, few, many or a size class.

j_gene	v_gene	d_gene	abundance	CDR3nt	CDR3aa
TRBJ2-7	TRBV10-1	TRBD2	NA	TGCGCCAACAGTGAGAGGTGTCTAGCGGATTACGAGCAGTACTTC	CANSERCLADYEQYF
TRBJ1-4	TRBV7-9	TRBD1	many	TGTGCCAGCAGCGGACGGGACAGTCAGAATGAAAAACTGTTTTTT	CASSGRDSQNEKLFF
TRBJ2-6	TRBV7-3	NA	NA	TGTGCCAGCAGCTTACTCGGAGGCACCCTCTCTGGGGCCAACGTCCTGACTTTC	CASSLLGGTLSGANVLTF
TRBJ2-5	TRBV5-6	NA	few	TGTGCCAGCAGCTTGGCGGGGGCGCGGGAGACCCAGTACTTC	CASSLAGARETQYF
TRBJ2-7	TRBV2	NA	NA	TGTGCCAGCAGTTATTTCCGCGTCAGGGACTACGAGCAGTACTTC	CASSYFRVRDYEQYF
TRBJ2-5	TRBV9	NA	many	TGTGCCAGCAGCGTAGGAGGGTTGGCGGAGACCCAGTACTTC	CASSVGGLAETQYF
TRBJ1-1	TRBV24-1	NA	NA	TGTGCCACCAGTGATCGGACTAGCGGGACAGAAGCTTTCTTT	CATSDRTSGTEAFF
TRBJ2-7	TRBV12-3/TRBV12-4	TRBD2	many	TGTGCCAGCAGGGCAGCGGGAGCGGGGTACGAGCAGTACTTC	CASRAAGAGYEQYF
TRBJ2-7	TRBV7-2	NA	NA	TGTGCCAGCAGCCTCCGGGACACACCTAATTACGAGCAGTACTTC	CASSLRDTPNYEQYF
TRBJ2-6	TRBV6-4	NA	NA	TGTGCCGGTACCCGACAGGCTGGGGCCAACGTCCTGACTTTC	CAGTRQAGANVLTF
TRBJ2-2	TRBV25-1	NA	NA	TGTGCCAGCAGTGGCAGGGCTGGAACGCTCGGTGGGGAGCTGTTTTTT	CASSGRAGTLGGELFF
TRBJ2-5	TRBV15	NA	NA	TGTGCCACCAGCAGAGGGACAGCCCAAGAGACCCAGTACTTC	CATSRGTAQETQYF
TRBJ2-7	TRBV25-1	TRBD2	NA	TGTGCCAGCAGCCCGGGACTAGCGGGGACAACTTACGAGCAGTACTTC	CASSPGLAGTTYEQYF
TRBJ2-5	TRBV29-1	TRBD1	many	TGCAGCGGTCACAGGGGAGAGACCCAGTACTTC	CSGHRGETQYF
TRBJ1-5	TRBV19	TRBD1	NA	TGTGCCAGCAGTTTACTGGGACAGGCCCAGCATTTT	CASSLLGQAQHF
TRBJ1-1	TRBV7-3	NA	many	TGTGCCAGCAGCCAAGGGCGGGGGACAGAAGCTTTCTTT	CASSQGRGTEAFF
TRBJ2-5	TRBV9	NA	many	TGTGCCAGCAGCGCTGGGATACAAGAGACCCAGTACTTC	CASSAGIQETQYF
TRBJ2-3	TRBV7-6	TRBD2	NA	TGTGCCAGCAGCTCCCCTTACGGGGGGGCAGGGGATGGTAGCACAGATACGCAGTATTTT	CASSSPYGGAGDGSTDTQYF
TRBJ2-7	TRBV7-9	NA	NA	TGTGCCAGCAGCTTATCGCTACTGACCTACGAGCAGTACTTC	CASSLSLLTYEQYF
TRBJ2-7	TRBV7-9	TRBD2	few	TGTGCCAGCAGTTACCTGGCCGGCGAGCGGGAGGGTCGTACCTACGAACAGTACTTC	CASSYLAGEREGRTYEQYF
TRBJ2-7	TRBV20-1	TRBD2	few	TGCAGTGCTGGGGGGGGACTAGCGAACTCCTACGAGCAGTACTTC	CSAGGGLANSYEQYF
TRBJ2-5	TRBV10-3	NA	NA	TGTGCCATCAGCTCAGCCAGGGGAGAGACCCAGTACTTC	CAISSARGETQYF
TRBJ1-5	TRBV11-2	NA	many	TGTGCCAGCAGCTTATTCCGCAGTGAGCCCCAGCATTTT	CASSLFRSEPQHF
TRBJ1-2	TRBV24-1	TRBD1	NA	TGTGCCACCAGTGACCCAGGGACAGGGGATCTAAACTATGGCTACACCTTC	CATSDPGTGDLNYGYTF
TRBJ1-5	TRBV15	TRBD1	many	TGTGCCACCAGCAGAGAACCCCAGGGGGTGTGGCAGCCCCAGCATTTT	CATSREPQGVWQPQHF
TRBJ2-7	TRBV7-8	TRBD1	few	TGTGCCAGCAGCCGCAGGGGGCGGGGGCAGTACTTC	CASSRRGRGQYF
TRBJ2-5	TRBV7-9	NA	once	TGTGCCAGCAGCCGGGGGGCCAATCAGCCCCAGTACTTC	CASSRGANQPQYF
TRBJ1-5	TRBV6-1	TRBD1	NA	TGTGTATCGGGACAGGGGATTTTTAGCAATCAGCCCCAGCATTTT	CVSGQGIFSNQPQHF
TRBJ1-2	TRBV20-1	NA	many	TGCAGTGCTAGACAGGGTGAGAGCTACACCTTC	CSARQGESYTF
TRBJ1-2	TRBV7-2	NA	few	TGTGCCAGCAGCTTGGAACAGGGCTATGGCTACACCTTC	CASSLEQGYGYTF
TRBJ1-1	TRBV11-3	TRBD1	once	TGTGCCAGCAGCTCGGGACAGGGCGTAGAGACTGAAGCTTTCTTT	CASSSGQGVETEAFF
TRBJ2-7	TRBV28	TRBD1	few	TGTGCCAGCAGCGATAGACAGGGGTCCTACGAGCAGTACTTC	CASSDRQGSYEQYF
TRBJ2-2	TRBV9	NA	many	TGTGCCAGCAGCGCCCGGGGGGCCGGCACCGGGGAGCTGTTTTTT	CASSARGAGTGELFF
TRBJ1-2	TRBV29-1	NA	NA	TGCAGCGTTGAAGTAGACCGCGCCTATGGCTACACCTTC	CSVEVDRAYGYTF
TRBJ2-7	TRBV15	TRBD2	NA	TGTGCCACCAGCAGAGCAATGGGACTACAATACGAGCAGTACTTC	CATSRAMGLQYEQYF
TRBJ2-7	TRBV15	NA	NA	TGTGCCACCAGCAGAGATCTCGCCACCTACGAGCAGTACTTC	CATSRDLATYEQYF
TRBJ2-6	TRBV19	NA	NA	TGTGCCAGTAGTATAGAAGGGTTCCCCACTGGGGCCAACGTCCTGACTTTC	CASSIEGFPTGANVLTF
TRBJ2-7	TRBV9	NA	few	TGTGCCAGCAGCGTAGGAAGCAGGGCCGAGCAGTACTTC	CASSVGSRAEQYF
TRBJ2-1	TRBV7-8	TRBD2	NA	TGTGCCAGCAGCTTAGAAAGCGGGGGGGCAGGGGAGCAGTTCTTC	CASSLESGGAGEQFF
TRBJ1-3	TRBV7-2	TRBD1	few	TGTGCCAGCAGCTTAGTCGGCAGGGGGCGGGACACCATATATTTT	CASSLVGRGRDTIYF
TRBJ2-7	TRBV7-9	NA	NA	TGTGCCAGCAGCCCAACTCAGGCTGCAGAGCAGTACTTC	CASSPTQAAEQYF
TRBJ2-7	TRBV5-1	NA	NA	TGCGCCAGCAGCTACGAAGGGACACGCTCCTACGAGCAGTACTTC	CASSYEGTRSYEQYF
TRBJ1-1	TRBV10-2	NA	many	TGCGCCAGCAGTGAGTCAGAAAGTGAAGCTTTCTTT	CASSESESEAFF
TRBJ1-2	TRBV29-1	NA	NA	TGCAGCTTTGGGCGGGACTATGGCTACACCTTC	CSFGRDYGYTF
TRBJ2-1	TRBV15	NA	NA	TGTGCCACCAGCCCGGGACGTTACAATGAGCAGTTCTTC	CATSPGRYNEQFF
TRBJ2-7	TRBV20-1	TRBD2	NA	TGCAGTGCTAGCAAGCGGGGGGGCGTCACAGATACGCAGTACTTC	CSASKRGGVTDTQYF
TRBJ2-6	TRBV25-1	NA	NA	TGTGCCAGCATCGGGACCAACGTCCTGACTTTC	CASIGTNVLTF
TRBJ1-4	TRBV15	NA	many	TGTGCCACCAGCAGAGGACCACAGAATGAAAAACTGCTTTTT	CATSRGPQNEKLLF
TRBJ1-1	TRBV6-1	NA	many	TGTGCCAGCAGCCCGACACTGACGAACACTGAAGCTTTCTTT	CASSPTLTNTEAFF
TRBJ2-2	TRBV15	NA	few	TGTGCCACCAGCAGAGGGGGGGACGGGAACACCGGGGAGCTGTTTTTT	CATSRGGDGNTGELFF
TRBJ1-1	TRBV20-1	TRBD1	many	TGCAGTGCCGGGGACAGGGGGATTGAAGCTTTCTTT	CSAGDRGIEAFF
TRBJ2-7	TRBV5-8	TRBD1	few	TGTGCCAGCAGCTTGGGGGACAGGGCGGGGTACGAGCAGTACTTC	CASSLGDRAGYEQYF
TRBJ1-5	TRBV19	NA	NA	TGTGCCAGCGGGCCGGGGACTTATAGCAATCAGCCCCAGCATTTT	CASGPGTYSNQPQHF